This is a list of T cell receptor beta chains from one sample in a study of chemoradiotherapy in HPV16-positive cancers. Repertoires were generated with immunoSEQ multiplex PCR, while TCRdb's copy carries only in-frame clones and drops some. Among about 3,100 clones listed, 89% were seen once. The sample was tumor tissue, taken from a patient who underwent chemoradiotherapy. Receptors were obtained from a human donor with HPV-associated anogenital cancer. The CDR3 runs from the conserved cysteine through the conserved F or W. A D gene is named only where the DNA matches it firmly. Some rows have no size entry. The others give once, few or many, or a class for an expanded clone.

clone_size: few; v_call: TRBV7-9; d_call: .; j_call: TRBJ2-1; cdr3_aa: CASSLGSGGEQFF; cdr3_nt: TGTGCCAGCAGCTTAGGCTCTGGAGGTGAGCAGTTCTTC
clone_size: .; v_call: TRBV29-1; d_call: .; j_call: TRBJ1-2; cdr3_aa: CSVETGSQHGYTF; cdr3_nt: TGCAGCGTTGAAACAGGGAGTCAACATGGCTACACCTTC
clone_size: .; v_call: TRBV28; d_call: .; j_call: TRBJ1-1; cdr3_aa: CASSDMNTEAFF; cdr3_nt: TGTGCCAGCAGCGACATGAACACTGAAGCTTTCTTT
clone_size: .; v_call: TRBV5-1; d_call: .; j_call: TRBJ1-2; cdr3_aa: CASSLGLNGGYTF; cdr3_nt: TGCGCCAGCAGCTTGGGCCTAAACGGCGGCTACACCTTC
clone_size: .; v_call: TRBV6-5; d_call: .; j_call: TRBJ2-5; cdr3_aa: CASRMTTQETQYF; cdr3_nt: TGTGCCAGCAGGATGACTACCCAAGAGACCCAGTACTTC
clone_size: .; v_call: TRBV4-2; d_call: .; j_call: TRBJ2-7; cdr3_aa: CASSQDLEYEQYF; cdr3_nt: TGTGCCAGCAGCCAAGATCTAGAGTACGAGCAGTACTTC
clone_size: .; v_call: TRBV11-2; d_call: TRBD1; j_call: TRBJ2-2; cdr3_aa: CASSLVGTAGELFF; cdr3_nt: TGTGCCAGCAGCTTAGTTGGGACAGCCGGGGAGCTGTTTTTT
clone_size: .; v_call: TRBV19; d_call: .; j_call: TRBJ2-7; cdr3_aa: CASSPQPDSREQYF; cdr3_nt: TGTGCCAGTAGTCCTCAACCCGACAGTAGGGAGCAGTACTTC
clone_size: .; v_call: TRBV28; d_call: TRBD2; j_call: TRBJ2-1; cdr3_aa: CASSSPGLARYNEQFF; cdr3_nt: TGTGCCAGCAGTTCGCCGGGACTAGCGAGATACAATGAGCAGTTCTTC
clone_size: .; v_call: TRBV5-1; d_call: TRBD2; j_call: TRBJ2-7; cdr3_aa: CASSFLAGIEYEQYF; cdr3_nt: TGCGCCAGCAGCTTTCTAGCGGGAATCGAATACGAGCAGTACTTC
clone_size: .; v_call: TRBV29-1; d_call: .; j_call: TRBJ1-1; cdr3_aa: CSVGGQASNTEAFF; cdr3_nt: TGCAGCGTTGGAGGGCAGGCATCGAACACTGAAGCTTTCTTT
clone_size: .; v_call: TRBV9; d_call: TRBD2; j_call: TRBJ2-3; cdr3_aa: CASSGQLASITDTQYF; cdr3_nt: TGTGCCAGCAGCGGACAACTAGCGTCGATAACAGATACGCAGTATTTT
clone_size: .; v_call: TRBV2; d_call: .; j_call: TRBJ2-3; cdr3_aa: CASRETTDTQYF; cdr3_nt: TGTGCCAGCAGAGAAACCACAGATACGCAGTATTTT
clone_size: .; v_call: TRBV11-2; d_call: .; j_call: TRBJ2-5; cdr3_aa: CASSLTGEETQYF; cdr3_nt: TGTGCCAGCAGCTTAACGGGGGAAGAGACCCAGTACTTC
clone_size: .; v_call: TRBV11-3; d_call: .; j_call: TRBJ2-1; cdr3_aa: CASSQNSVNARLFF; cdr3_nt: TGTGCCAGCAGCCAAAATTCGGTTAACGCTAGGCTGTTCTTC
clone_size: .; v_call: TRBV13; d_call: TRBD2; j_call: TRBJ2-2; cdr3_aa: CASSDGLAGRSTGELFF; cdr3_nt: TGTGCCAGCAGCGACGGACTAGCGGGACGTAGCACCGGGGAGCTGTTTTTT
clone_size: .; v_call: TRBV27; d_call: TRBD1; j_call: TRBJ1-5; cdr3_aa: CASSPPLSRSDRSNQPQHF; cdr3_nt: TGTGCCAGCAGTCCACCCTTATCGCGTTCGGACAGGTCCAATCAGCCCCAGCATTTT
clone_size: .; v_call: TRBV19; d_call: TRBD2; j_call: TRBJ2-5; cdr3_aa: CASSIDVSGGQETQYF; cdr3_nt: TGTGCCAGTAGTATAGATGTTAGCGGGGGCCAAGAGACCCAGTACTTC
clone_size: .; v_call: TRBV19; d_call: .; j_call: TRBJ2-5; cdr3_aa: CASSPPDARETQYF; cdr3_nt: TGTGCCAGTAGTCCCCCAGACGCGAGGGAGACCCAGTACTTC
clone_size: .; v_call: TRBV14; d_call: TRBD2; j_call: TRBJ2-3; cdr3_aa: CASSQRGLVAGRSSTDTQYF; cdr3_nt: TGTGCCAGCAGCCAAAGAGGATTGGTAGCGGGACGCTCTAGCACAGATACGCAGTATTTT
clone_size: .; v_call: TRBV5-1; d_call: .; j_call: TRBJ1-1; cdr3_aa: CASSLEGRATEAFF; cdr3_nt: TGCGCCAGCAGCTTGGAGGGCCGAGCCACTGAAGCTTTCTTT
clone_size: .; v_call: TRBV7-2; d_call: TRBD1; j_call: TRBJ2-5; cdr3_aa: CASSMLGGADGETQYF; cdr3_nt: TGTGCCAGCAGCATGTTAGGGGGCGCCGACGGAGAGACCCAGTACTTC
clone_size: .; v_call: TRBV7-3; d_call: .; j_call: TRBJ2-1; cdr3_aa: CASSLQLDNEQFF; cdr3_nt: TGTGCCAGCAGCTTGCAGCTAGACAATGAGCAGTTCTTC